The rows below give T cell receptor beta chains drawn from one sample of a study of T cells in Graves' hyperthyroidism and ophthalmopathy. From the multiplex PCR reads, TCRdb called clonotypes with MiXCR, one entry per CDR3 protein. The table lists under 350,000 distinct CDR3 sequences, 15% to 20% of them singletons. Sequenced material: blood. The receptors stem from a woman aged 55-75 years with Graves' ophthalmopathy. Both conserved end residues are part of each CDR3. A D gene is named only where the DNA matches it firmly. Not all rows give a size; the values are once, few, many and, for expanded clones, a class.

v_call,j_call,clone_size,d_call,cdr3_nt,cdr3_aa
TRBV28,TRBJ2-5,.,.,TGTGCCAGCAGTATCAGGGGCGGTGAGACCCAGTACTTC,CASSIRGGETQYF
TRBV5-4,TRBJ1-1,.,TRBD1,TGTGCCAGCAGCCAAACAGGACAGGGCCTAGCGAACACTGAAGCTTTCTTT,CASSQTGQGLANTEAFF
TRBV5-1,TRBJ1-1,many,.,TGCGCCAGCAGCTTCAACAGGGAAACTGAAGCTTTCTTT,CASSFNRETEAFF
TRBV12-3/TRBV12-4,TRBJ2-3,.,.,TGTGCCAGCAGACCACAGGGTCGTATTCAGCCCCAGTATTTT,CASRPQGRIQPQYF
TRBV6-1,TRBJ1-5,many,.,TGTGCCAGTGGAGATCAGCCCCAGCATTTT,CASGDQPQHF
TRBV29-1,TRBJ1-2,.,.,TGCAGCGTTGTCCTTCTGACCTATGGCTACACCTTC,CSVVLLTYGYTF
TRBV20-1,TRBJ2-7,.,TRBD1,TGCAGTGCGCTGGGACAGATGCCCTACGAGCAGTACTTC,CSALGQMPYEQYF
TRBV20-1,TRBJ2-5,.,.,TGCAGTGCTTCCAGTCCGGATGTCGGGTACCAAGAGACCCAGTACTTC,CSASSPDVGYQETQYF
TRBV9,TRBJ2-7,many,.,TGTGCCAGCAGCGTACAGGGGGGAACCTACGAGCAGTACTTC,CASSVQGGTYEQYF
TRBV28,TRBJ1-2,.,.,TGTGCCACATACACAAACGGGCCGGTCTCAGGGACCGGCTACACCTTC,CATYTNGPVSGTGYTF
TRBV10-3,TRBJ2-3,many,TRBD1,TGTGCCACCAACCCGGGACAGCAGGCAGATACGCAGTATTTT,CATNPGQQADTQYF
TRBV12-3/TRBV12-4,TRBJ2-1,many,TRBD2,TGTGCCAGCAGTTTCGGCGGGAGAAGCAATGAGCAGTTCTTC,CASSFGGRSNEQFF
TRBV12-3/TRBV12-4,TRBJ2-5,few,TRBD1,TGTGCCAGCAGTTCCCAGGGGGCCACAGAGACCCAGTACTTC,CASSSQGATETQYF
TRBV20-1,TRBJ2-7,many,.,TGCAGTGCCGACACGGGCTCCTACGAGCAGTACTTC,CSADTGSYEQYF
TRBV19,TRBJ2-1,few,.,TGTGCCAGTAGTATAGGGGGGGCTTACAATGAGCAGTTCTTC,CASSIGGAYNEQFF
TRBV20-1,TRBJ2-1,many,.,TGCAGTGCTAGAGATCTTGGAGGGAATGAGCAGTTCTTC,CSARDLGGNEQFF